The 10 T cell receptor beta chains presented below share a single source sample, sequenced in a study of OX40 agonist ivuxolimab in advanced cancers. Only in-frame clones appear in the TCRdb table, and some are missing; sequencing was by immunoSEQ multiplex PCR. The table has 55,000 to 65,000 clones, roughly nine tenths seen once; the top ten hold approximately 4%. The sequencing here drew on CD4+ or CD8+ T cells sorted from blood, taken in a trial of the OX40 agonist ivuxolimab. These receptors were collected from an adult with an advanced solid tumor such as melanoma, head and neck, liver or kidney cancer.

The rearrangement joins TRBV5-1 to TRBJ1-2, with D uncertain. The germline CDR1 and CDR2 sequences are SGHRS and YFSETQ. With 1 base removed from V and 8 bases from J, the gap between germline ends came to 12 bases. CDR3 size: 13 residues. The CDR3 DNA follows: TGCGCCAGCAGCTTGAGGGATGAGGAGGGCTACACCTTC. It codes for CASSLRDEEGYTF.

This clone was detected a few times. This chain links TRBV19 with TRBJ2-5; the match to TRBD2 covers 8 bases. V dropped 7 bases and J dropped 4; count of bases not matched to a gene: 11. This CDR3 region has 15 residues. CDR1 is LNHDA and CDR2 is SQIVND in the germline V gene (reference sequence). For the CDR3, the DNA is TGTGCCAGTACGGTGACGGGGGGGGACGGAGAGACCCAGTACTTC. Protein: CASTVTGGDGETQYF.

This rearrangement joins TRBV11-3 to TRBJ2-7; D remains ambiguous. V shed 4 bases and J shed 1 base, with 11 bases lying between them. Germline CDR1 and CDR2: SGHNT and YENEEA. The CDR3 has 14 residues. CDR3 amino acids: CASSSTGSSYEQYF. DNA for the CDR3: TGTGCCAGCAGCTCCACCGGGTCATCCTACGAGCAGTACTTC.

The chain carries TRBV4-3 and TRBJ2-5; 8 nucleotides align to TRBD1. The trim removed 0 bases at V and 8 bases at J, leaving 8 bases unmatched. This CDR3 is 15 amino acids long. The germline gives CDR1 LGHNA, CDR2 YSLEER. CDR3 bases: TGCGCCAGCAGCCAAGAGGTCCAGGGGGCTGTTACCCAGTACTTC. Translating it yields CASSQEVQGAVTQYF.

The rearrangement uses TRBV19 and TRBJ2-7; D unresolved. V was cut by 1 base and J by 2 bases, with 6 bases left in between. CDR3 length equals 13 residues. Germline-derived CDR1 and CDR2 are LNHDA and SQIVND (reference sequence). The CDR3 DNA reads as TGTGCCAGTAGTATAGCCTCGACCTACGAGCAGTACTTC. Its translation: CASSIASTYEQYF.

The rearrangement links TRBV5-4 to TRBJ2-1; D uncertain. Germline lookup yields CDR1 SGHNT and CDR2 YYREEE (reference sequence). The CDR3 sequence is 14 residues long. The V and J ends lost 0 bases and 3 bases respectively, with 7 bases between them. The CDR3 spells CASSLASSYNEQFF. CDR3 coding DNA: TGTGCCAGCAGCTTGGCCTCAAGCTACAATGAGCAGTTCTTC.

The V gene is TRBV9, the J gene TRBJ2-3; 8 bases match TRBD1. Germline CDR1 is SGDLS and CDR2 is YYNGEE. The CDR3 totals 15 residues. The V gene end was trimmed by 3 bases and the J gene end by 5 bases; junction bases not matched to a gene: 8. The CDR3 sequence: CASSAGGTGGDTQYF. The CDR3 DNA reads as TGTGCCAGCAGCGCGGGCGGGACAGGAGGAGATACGCAGTATTTT.

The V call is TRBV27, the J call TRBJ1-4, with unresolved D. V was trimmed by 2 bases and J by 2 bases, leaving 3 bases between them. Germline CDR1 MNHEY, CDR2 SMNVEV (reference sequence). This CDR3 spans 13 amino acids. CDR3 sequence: CASSLATNEKLFF. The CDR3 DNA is TGTGCCAGCAGTTTAGCCACTAATGAAAAACTGTTTTTT.

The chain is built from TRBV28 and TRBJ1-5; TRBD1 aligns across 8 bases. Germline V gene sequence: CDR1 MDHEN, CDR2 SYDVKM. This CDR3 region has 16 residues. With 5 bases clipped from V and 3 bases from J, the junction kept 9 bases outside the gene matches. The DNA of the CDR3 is TGTGCCAGCAGTCTAACCTACAGGGGGGACAATCAGCCCCAGCATTTT. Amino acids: CASSLTYRGDNQPQHF.

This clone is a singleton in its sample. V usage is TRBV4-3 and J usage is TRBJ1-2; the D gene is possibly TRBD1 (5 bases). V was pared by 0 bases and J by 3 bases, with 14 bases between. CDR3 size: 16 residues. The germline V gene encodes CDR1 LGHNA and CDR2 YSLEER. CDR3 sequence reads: CASSQEQGGLDYGYTF. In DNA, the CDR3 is TGCGCCAGCAGCCAAGAGCAGGGAGGATTAGACTATGGCTACACCTTC.